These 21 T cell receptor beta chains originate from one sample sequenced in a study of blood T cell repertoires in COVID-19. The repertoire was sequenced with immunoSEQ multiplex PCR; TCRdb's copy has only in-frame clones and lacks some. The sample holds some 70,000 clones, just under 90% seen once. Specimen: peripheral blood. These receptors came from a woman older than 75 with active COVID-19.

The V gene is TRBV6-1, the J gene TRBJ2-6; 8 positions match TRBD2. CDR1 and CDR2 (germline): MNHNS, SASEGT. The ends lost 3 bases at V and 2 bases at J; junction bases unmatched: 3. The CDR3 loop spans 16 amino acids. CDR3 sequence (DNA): TGTGCCAGCAGTGAGAGCGGGAGCCCTGGGGCCAACGTCCTGACTTTC. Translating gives CASSESGSPGANVLTF.

The CDR3 loop reads CASSLSRDRAITDTQYF. DNA of the CDR3: TGTGCCAGCAGCTTATCCCGGGACAGGGCCATCACAGATACGCAGTATTTT. The chain employs TRBV7-3 and TRBJ2-3; 9 nucleotides agree with TRBD1. Per germline, CDR1 SGHTA and CDR2 FQGTGA. The V and J ends lost 2 bases and 2 bases, in that order; junction bases with no gene match: 8. This CDR3 has 17 residues. The full variable domain, rest sourced from reference TRBV7-3 and TRBJ2-3, is GAGVSQTPSNKVTEKGKYVELRCDPISGHTALYWYRQSLGQGPEFLIYFQGTGAADDSGLPNDRFFAVRPEGSVSTLKIQRTERGDSAVYLCASSLSRDRAITDTQYFGPGTRLTVL.

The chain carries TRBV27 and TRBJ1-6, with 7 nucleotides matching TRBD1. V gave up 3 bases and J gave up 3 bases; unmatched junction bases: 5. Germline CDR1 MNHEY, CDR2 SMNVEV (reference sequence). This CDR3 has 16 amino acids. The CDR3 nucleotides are TGTGCCAGCAGTTTCGGACAGGCGATCTATAATTCACCCCTCCACTTT. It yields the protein CASSFGQAIYNSPLHF.

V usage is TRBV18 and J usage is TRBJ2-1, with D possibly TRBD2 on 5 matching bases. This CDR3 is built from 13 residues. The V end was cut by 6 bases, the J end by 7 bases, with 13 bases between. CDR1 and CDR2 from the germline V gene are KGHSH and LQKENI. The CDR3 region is CASSLLRANEQFF. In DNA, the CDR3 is TGTGCCAGCTCCCTTTTGAGGGCGAATGAGCAGTTCTTC. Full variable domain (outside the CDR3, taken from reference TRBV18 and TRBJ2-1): NAGVMQNPRHLVRRRGQEARLRCSPMKGHSHVYWYRQLPEEGLKFMVYLQKENIIDESGMPKERFSAEFPKEGPSILRIQQVVRGDSAAYFCASSLLRANEQFFGPGTRLTVL.

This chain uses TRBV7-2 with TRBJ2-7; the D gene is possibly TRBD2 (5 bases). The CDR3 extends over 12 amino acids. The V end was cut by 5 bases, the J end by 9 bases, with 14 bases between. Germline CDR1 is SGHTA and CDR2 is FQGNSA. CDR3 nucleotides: TGTGCCAGCAGCCCAGACTATTTAGGGCAGTACTTC. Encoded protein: CASSPDYLGQYF.

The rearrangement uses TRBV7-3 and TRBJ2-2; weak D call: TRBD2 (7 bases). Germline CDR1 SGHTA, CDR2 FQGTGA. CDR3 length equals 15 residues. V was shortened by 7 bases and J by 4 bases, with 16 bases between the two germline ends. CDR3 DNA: TGTGCCAGCAACCCCCGGGGGGCGGCCACCGGGGAGCTGTTTTTT. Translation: CASNPRGAATGELFF.

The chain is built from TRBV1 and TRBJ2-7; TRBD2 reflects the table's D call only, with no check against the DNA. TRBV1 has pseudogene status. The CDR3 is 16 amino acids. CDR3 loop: CTSSQDSQREYHEQYF. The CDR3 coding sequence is TGCACCAGCAGCCAAGATAGCCAGCGGGAGTACCACGAGCAGTACTTC.

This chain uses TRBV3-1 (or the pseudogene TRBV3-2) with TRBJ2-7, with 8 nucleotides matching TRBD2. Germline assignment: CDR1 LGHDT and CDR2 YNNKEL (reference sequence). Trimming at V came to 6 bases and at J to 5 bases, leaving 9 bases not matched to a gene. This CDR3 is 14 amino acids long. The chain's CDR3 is CASSTPRLAHEQYF. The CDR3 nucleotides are TGTGCCAGCAGTACCCCCAGACTAGCGCACGAGCAGTACTTC.

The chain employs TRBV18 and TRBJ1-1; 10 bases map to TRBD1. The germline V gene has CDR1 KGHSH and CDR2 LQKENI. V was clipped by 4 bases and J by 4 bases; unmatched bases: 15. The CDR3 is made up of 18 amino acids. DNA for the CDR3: TGTGCCAGCTCACTCCTCCCCGGGACAGGGGTTACGGGCACTGAAGCTTTCTTT. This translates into CASSLLPGTGVTGTEAFF.

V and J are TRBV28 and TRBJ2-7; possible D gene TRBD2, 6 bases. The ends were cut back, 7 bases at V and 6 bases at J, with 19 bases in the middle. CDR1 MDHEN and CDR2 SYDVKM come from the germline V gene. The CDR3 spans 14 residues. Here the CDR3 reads CASKSPGREGEQYF. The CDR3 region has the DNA TGTGCCAGCAAATCCCCGGGGCGGGAAGGCGAGCAGTACTTC.

The DNA for the CDR3 is TGTGCCAGCAGCGGCCCCAGGGGCGGCGAGCAGTACTTC. Protein: CASSGPRGGEQYF. The chain employs TRBV9 and TRBJ2-7; tentative D call: TRBD1 (6 bases). The CDR3 consists of 13 residues. V lost 3 bases to trimming and J lost 6 bases, with 13 bases between them. CDR1 is SGDLS and CDR2 is YYNGEE in the germline V gene.

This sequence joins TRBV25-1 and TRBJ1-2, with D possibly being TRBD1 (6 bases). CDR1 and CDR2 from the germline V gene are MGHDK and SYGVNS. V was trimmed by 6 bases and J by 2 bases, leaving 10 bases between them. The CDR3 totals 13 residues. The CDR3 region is CASSSTGNYGYTF. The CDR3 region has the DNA TGTGCCAGCAGCTCCACAGGGAACTATGGCTACACCTTC.

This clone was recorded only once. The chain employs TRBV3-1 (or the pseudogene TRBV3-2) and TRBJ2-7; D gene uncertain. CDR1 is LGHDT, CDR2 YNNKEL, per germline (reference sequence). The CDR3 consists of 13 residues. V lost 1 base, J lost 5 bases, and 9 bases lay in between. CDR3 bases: TGTGCCAGCAGCCAAGTTGGCGGTGACGAGCAGTACTTC. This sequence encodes CASSQVGGDEQYF.

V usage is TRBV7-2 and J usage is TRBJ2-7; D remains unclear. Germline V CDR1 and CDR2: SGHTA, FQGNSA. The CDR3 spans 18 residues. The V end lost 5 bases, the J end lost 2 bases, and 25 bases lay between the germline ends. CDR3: CASSNLVVTRLAPYEQYF. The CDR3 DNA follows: TGTGCCAGCAGCAATCTTGTGGTGACACGGCTTGCACCCTACGAGCAGTACTTC.

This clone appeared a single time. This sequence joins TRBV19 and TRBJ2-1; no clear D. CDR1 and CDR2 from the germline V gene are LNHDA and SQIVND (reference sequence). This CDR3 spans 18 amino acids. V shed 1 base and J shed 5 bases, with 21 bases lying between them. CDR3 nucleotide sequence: TGTGCCAGTAGTATAGCCTCCCCATCCTTTTCGATAGACAATGAGCAGTTCTTC. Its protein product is CASSIASPSFSIDNEQFF. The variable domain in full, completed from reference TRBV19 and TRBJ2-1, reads DGGITQSPKYLFRKEGQNVTLSCEQNLNHDAMYWYRQDPGQGLRLIYYSQIVNDFQKGDIAEGYSVSREKKESFPLTVTSAQKNPTAFYLCASSIASPSFSIDNEQFFGPGTRLTVL.

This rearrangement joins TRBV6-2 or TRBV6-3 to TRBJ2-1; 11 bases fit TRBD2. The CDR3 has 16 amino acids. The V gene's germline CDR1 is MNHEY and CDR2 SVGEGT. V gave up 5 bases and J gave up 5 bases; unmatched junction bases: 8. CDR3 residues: CASSDASGGSDNEQFF. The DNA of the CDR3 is TGTGCCAGCAGTGATGCTAGCGGGGGGTCAGACAATGAGCAGTTCTTC.

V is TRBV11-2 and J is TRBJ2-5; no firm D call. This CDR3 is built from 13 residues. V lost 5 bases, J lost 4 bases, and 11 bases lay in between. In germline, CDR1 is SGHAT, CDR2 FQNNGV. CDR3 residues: CASSRALRETQYF. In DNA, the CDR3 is TGTGCCAGCAGCCGAGCCTTGCGAGAGACCCAGTACTTC.

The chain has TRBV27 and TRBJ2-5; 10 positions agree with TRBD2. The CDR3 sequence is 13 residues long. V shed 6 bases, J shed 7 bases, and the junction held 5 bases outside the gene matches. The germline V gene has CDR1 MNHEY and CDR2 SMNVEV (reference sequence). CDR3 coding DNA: TGTGCCAGCAGACTAGCGGGGTCCTGGACCCAGTACTTC. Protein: CASRLAGSWTQYF.

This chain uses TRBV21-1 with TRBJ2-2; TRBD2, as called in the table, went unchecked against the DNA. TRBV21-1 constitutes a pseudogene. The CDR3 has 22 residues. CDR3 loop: CASSAPNRGFVAGVSDTGELFF. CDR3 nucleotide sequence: TGTGCCAGCAGCGCTCCAAATAGGGGTTTTGTAGCGGGAGTTTCGGACACCGGGGAGCTGTTTTTT.

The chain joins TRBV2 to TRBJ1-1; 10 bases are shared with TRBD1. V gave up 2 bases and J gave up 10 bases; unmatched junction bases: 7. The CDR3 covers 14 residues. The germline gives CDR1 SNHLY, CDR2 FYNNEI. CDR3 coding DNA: TGTGCCAGCAGTGAACTGGGACAGGGGTTTGGAGCTTTCTTT. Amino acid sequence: CASSELGQGFGAFF.

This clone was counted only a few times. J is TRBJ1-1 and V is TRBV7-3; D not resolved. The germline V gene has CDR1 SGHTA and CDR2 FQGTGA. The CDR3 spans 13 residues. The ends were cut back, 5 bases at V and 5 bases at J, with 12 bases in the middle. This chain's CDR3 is CASSAQQRTEAFF. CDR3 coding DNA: TGTGCCAGCAGCGCCCAACAGCGGACTGAAGCTTTCTTT. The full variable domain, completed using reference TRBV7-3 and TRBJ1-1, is GAGVSQTPSNKVTEKGKYVELRCDPISGHTALYWYRQSLGQGPEFLIYFQGTGAADDSGLPNDRFFAVRPEGSVSTLKIQRTERGDSAVYLCASSAQQRTEAFFGQGTRLTVV.